Listed below are T cell receptor beta chains from one sample, sequenced in a study of T cell responses to AZD1222 COVID-19 vaccine. Libraries were prepared by immunoSEQ multiplex PCR; TCRdb keeps only in-frame clonotypes and omits some of them. This repertoire shows some 100,000 clones, roughly nine tenths found once; its top ten account for approximately 15%. The material sequenced was peripheral blood, taken on day 0 of AZD1222 vaccination. These receptors were collected from an adult in good health. The CDR3 runs from the conserved cysteine through the conserved F or W.

J gene | V gene | CDR3 protein
TRBJ1-4 | TRBV30 | CAWSNVANEKLFF
TRBJ1-2 | TRBV5-1 | CASSLDGGAGNYGYTF
TRBJ2-2 | TRBV5-6 | CASSSVTNTGELFF
TRBJ1-6 | TRBV10-3 | CAISIQGEDSPLHF
TRBJ2-5 | TRBV4-1 | CASSQETDKRTQYF
TRBJ1-1 | TRBV7-3 | CASSPQSRMGGANTEAFF
TRBJ2-3 | TRBV9 | CASSVPSSGATQYF
TRBJ2-1 | TRBV9 | CASSITGGSYNEQFF
TRBJ2-7 | TRBV13 | CASSLGLGPYEQYF
TRBJ2-2 | TRBV19 | CASSPPGGTRLPGELFF
TRBJ2-1 | TRBV11-3 | CASRLRTLNEQFF
TRBJ2-7 | TRBV7-2 | CASSHPGYEQYF
TRBJ2-1 | TRBV9 | CASSKRGQEYNEQFF
TRBJ2-5 | TRBV19 | CASSSSGQGAGETQYF
TRBJ2-5 | TRBV21-1 | CASSKKGLAPVETQYF
TRBJ2-1 | TRBV4-1 | CASSQDPHPGGFNEQFF
TRBJ1-5 | TRBV6-2/TRBV6-3 | CASSYHRGGNQPQHF
TRBJ1-5 | TRBV28 | CASSLQRQGGNQPQHF
TRBJ1-2 | TRBV9 | CASSAQGASDGYTF
TRBJ2-3 | TRBV18 | CASIGGLRADTQYF
TRBJ2-7 | TRBV11-3 | CASSLSGIPHEQYF
TRBJ2-7 | TRBV29-1 | CSVWAGANRDNPYEQYF
TRBJ1-2 | TRBV30 | CAWSARTMDRAKGYGYTF
TRBJ1-5 | TRBV19 | CASRGQGWQPQHF
TRBJ1-1 | TRBV6-1 | CASSVGTGAFNTEAFF
TRBJ1-1 | TRBV7-9 | CASSLQTGNTEAFF
TRBJ2-6 | TRBV28 | CASSLWGASGANVLTF
TRBJ2-2 | TRBV5-1 | CASSPTRGGSTGELFF
TRBJ2-1 | TRBV27 | CASSLTGNEQFF
TRBJ1-1 | TRBV2 | CASTMGYIGTEAFF
TRBJ2-2 | TRBV5-1 | CASSLAFGDTGELFF
TRBJ1-1 | TRBV6-5 | CASRVGGEWNTEAFF
TRBJ1-5 | TRBV19 | CASEVVYGNQPQHF
TRBJ1-1 | TRBV4-1 | CASSLQTPDRSEAFF
TRBJ1-2 | TRBV5-4 | CASTNSDGYTF
TRBJ2-3 | TRBV5-1 | CASSFTEDTQYF
TRBJ1-1 | TRBV7-6 | CASSLQEGLVNTEAFF
TRBJ2-6 | TRBV5-5 | CASSLAGQGVTGANVLTF
TRBJ2-7 | TRBV6-5 | CASSSGQRSGLYF
TRBJ2-5 | TRBV6-1 | CASSGDSGGYQETQYF
TRBJ1-5 | TRBV12-3/TRBV12-4 | CASGSQSGPQHF
TRBJ1-1 | TRBV5-4 | CASSFQGGDTEAFF
TRBJ2-2 | TRBV5-4 | CASSGPGQGSNTGELFF
TRBJ1-4 | TRBV4-2 | CASRWGEKLFF
TRBJ1-1 | TRBV12-5 | CATQRQGTAEAFF
TRBJ1-1 | TRBV10-3 | CAISSQGTGYTEAFF
TRBJ2-1 | TRBV7-9 | CASSLAGGRYNEQFF
TRBJ1-3 | TRBV2 | CASSQGGDTIYF
TRBJ1-5 | TRBV10-1 | CASSERDLNSNQPQHF
TRBJ1-1 | TRBV28 | CASSPPHAMNTEAFF
TRBJ1-4 | TRBV6-5 | CASRTGGGGEKLFF
TRBJ2-1 | TRBV2 | CASSFLVGNEQFF